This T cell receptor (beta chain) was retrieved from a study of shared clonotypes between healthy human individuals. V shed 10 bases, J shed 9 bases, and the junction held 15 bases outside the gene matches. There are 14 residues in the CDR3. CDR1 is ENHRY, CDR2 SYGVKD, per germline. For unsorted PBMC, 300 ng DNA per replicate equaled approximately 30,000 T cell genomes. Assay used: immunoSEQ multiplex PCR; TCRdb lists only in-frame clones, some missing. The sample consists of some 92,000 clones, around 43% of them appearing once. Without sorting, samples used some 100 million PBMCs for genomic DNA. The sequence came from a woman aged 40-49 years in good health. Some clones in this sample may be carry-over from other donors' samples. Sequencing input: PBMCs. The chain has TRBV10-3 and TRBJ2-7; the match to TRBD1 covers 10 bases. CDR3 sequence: CASHLTGGLGVQYF. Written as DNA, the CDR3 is TGTGCCAGTCACCTGACAGGGGGCCTTGGTGTGCAGTACTTC.